A selection of T cell receptor beta chains follows, all from one sample in a study of T cell repertoires in cytomegalovirus infection. TCRdb processed the reads anew with MiXCR; each CDR3 protein has one entry. The table records approximately 500,000 distinct CDR3 sequences, over 9% of them present only once. The sequenced material came from PBMCs. These receptors all stem from a human donor in good health (CMV status not recorded). Some clones in this sample may be carry-over from other donors' samples. The CDR3 runs from the conserved cysteine through the conserved F or W. The D gene is left open where the match is weak. The size entry is marked missing in some rows and otherwise reads once, few, many or a size class.

CDR3aa,CDR3nt,j_gene,d_gene,abundance,v_gene
CASSSGTQPQHF,TGTGCCAGCAGTTCTGGGACCCAGCCCCAGCATTTT,TRBJ1-5,-,-,TRBV6-6
CASSPGTDYYGYTF,TGTGCCAGCAGCCCAGGGACAGACTACTATGGCTACACCTTC,TRBJ1-2,TRBD1,many,TRBV7-9
CASSRRTSGSTANEQFF,TGCGCCAGCAGCCGTCGGACTAGCGGGAGTACAGCCAATGAGCAGTTCTTC,TRBJ2-1,TRBD2,few,TRBV5-1
CASSEERGSNQPQHF,TGTGCCAGCAGTGAAGAGCGGGGGTCCAATCAGCCCCAGCATTTT,TRBJ1-5,-,few,TRBV2
CASSLSLAGSSYNEQFF,TGTGCCAGCAGTTTGTCGCTAGCGGGATCCTCCTACAATGAGCAGTTCTTC,TRBJ2-1,TRBD2,-,TRBV28
CASSFVTSGTDTQYF,TGTGCCAGCAGTTTTGTAACTAGCGGGACAGATACGCAGTATTTT,TRBJ2-3,TRBD2,-,TRBV27
CASSLFGQGLFGNSPLHF,TGTGCCAGCAGCTTATTTGGACAGGGGTTATTCGGGAATTCACCCCTCCACTTT,TRBJ1-6,TRBD1,many,TRBV7-9
CASSYSDRVIFVDSPLHF,TGTGCCAGCAGTTACAGCGACAGGGTTATATTTGTCGATTCACCCCTCCACTTT,TRBJ1-6,TRBD1,few,TRBV6-6
CVSSQGLGIWVTQYF,TGTGTCAGCAGCCAAGGCCTTGGAATTTGGGTTACGCAGTATTTT,TRBJ2-3,-,-,TRBV3-1
CASSQREVAGLLYEQYF,TGTGCCAGCAGCCAACGAGAGGTAGCGGGACTCCTCTACGAGCAGTACTTC,TRBJ2-7,TRBD2,few,TRBV4-2
CASSPDNQETQYF,TGTGCCAGCAGCCCGGATAACCAAGAGACCCAGTACTTC,TRBJ2-5,-,many,TRBV7-2
CASSHSGEVGGYTF,TGTGCCAGCAGCCATTCAGGGGAGGTAGGCGGCTACACCTTC,TRBJ1-2,-,many,TRBV3-1
CASSLEGGVSPLHF,TGTGCCAGCAGCTTAGAAGGGGGCGTATCACCCCTCCACTTT,TRBJ1-6,TRBD1,many,TRBV7-8
CASSLFGGRNTEAFF,TGTGCCAGCAGCTTATTCGGGGGCCGGAACACTGAAGCTTTCTTT,TRBJ1-1,-,many,TRBV7-2
CASTTYGGRFLKTGELFF,TGTGCCAGTACTACCTATGGGGGGCGTTTTCTTAAAACCGGGGAGCTGTTTTTT,TRBJ2-2,-,many,TRBV19
CASSPPDRDTEAFF,TGTGCCAGCAGCCCTCCCGACAGGGACACTGAAGCTTTCTTT,TRBJ1-1,TRBD1,few,TRBV5-4
CASSQGQRTGDEQFF,TGTGCCAGCAGCCAAGGGCAACGGACCGGCGATGAGCAGTTCTTC,TRBJ2-1,-,many,TRBV4-2
CASSVGVKGTYNEQFF,TGTGCCAGCAGCGTAGGGGTCAAGGGTACCTACAATGAGCAGTTCTTC,TRBJ2-1,-,-,TRBV9
CASSLASWGAYEQYF,TGTGCCAGCAGCTTAGCTTCGTGGGGTGCCTACGAGCAGTACTTC,TRBJ2-7,-,many,TRBV7-9
CASNFEGGWNTGELFF,TGTGCCAGCAACTTTGAGGGAGGGTGGAACACCGGGGAGCTGTTTTTT,TRBJ2-2,TRBD2,many,TRBV11-1
CASSQSTGRYNEQFF,TGTGCCAGCAGCCAATCGACAGGGAGATACAATGAGCAGTTCTTC,TRBJ2-1,TRBD1,many,TRBV7-2
CASSYPGGYNEKLFF,TGTGCCAGCAGTTACCCAGGGGGATATAATGAAAAACTGTTTTTT,TRBJ1-4,TRBD1,many,TRBV6-6
CASREQGGGYTF,TGTGCCAGCAGAGAACAGGGCGGAGGCTACACCTTC,TRBJ1-2,-,many,TRBV6-1